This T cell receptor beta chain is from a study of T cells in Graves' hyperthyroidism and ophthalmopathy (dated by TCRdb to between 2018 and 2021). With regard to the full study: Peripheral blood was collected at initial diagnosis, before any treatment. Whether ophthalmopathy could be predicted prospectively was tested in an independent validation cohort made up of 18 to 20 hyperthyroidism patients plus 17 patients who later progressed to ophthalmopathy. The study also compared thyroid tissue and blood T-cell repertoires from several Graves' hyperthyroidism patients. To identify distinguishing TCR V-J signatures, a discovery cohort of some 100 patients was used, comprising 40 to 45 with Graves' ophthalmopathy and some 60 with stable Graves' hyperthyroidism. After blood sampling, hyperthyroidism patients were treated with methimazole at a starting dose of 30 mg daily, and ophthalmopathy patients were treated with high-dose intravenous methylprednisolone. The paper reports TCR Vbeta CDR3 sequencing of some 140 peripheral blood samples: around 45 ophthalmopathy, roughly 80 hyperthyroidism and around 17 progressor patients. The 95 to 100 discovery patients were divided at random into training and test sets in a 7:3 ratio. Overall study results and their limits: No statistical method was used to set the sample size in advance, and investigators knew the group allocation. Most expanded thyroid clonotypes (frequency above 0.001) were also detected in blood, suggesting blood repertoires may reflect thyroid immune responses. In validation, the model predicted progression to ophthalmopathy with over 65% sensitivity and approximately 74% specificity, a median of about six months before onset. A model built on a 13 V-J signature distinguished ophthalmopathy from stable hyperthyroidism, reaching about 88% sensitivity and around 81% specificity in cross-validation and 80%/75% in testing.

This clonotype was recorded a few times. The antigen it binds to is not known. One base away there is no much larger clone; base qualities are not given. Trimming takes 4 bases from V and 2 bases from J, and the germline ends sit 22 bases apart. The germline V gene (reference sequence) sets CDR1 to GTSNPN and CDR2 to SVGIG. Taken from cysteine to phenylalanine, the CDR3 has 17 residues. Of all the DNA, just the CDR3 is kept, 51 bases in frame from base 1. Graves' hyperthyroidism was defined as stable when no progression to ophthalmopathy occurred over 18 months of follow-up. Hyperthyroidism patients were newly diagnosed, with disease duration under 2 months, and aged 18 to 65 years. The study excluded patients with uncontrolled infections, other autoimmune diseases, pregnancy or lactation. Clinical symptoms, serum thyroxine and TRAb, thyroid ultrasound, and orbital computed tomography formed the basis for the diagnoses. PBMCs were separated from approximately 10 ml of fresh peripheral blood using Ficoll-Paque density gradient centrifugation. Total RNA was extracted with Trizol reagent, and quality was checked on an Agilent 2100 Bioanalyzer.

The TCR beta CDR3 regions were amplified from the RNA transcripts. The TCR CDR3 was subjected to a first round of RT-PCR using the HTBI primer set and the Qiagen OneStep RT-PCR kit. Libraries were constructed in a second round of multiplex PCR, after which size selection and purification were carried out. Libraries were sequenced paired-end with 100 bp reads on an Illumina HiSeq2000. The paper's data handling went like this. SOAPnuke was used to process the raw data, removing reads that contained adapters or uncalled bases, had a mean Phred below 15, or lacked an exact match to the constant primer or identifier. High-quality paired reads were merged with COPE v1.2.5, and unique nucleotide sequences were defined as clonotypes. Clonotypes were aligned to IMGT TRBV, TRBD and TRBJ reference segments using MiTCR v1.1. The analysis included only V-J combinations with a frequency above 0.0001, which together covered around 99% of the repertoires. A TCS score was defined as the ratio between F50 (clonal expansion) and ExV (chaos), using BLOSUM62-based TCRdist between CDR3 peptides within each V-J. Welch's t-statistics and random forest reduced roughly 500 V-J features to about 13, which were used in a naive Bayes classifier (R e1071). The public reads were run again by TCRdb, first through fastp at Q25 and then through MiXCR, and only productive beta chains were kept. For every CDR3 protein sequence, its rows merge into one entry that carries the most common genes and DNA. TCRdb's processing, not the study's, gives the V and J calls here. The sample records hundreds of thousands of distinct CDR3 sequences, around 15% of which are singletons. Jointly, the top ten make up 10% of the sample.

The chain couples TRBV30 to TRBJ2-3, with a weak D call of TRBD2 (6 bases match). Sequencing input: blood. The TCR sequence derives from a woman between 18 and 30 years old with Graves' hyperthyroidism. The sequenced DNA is TGTGCCTGGACCCGCTACGGGAGTCCGCCCCCCACAGATACGCAGTATTTT. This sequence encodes CAWTRYGSPPPTDTQYF.